Following are 18 T cell receptor beta chains from one sample sequenced in a study of shared clonotypes between healthy human individuals. The data were produced by immunoSEQ multiplex PCR, yet TCRdb's version contains in-frame clones alone and is incomplete. The table has about 1.9 million clones, around 93% seen once. Selected positively for CCR7 and CD45RO-negative, naive CD8 cells excluded terminally differentiated effector memory CD45RA+ cells. Sequences were obtained from naive CD8+ T cells from PBMCs. These receptor sequences come from a man between 18 and 29 years old in good health. Some clones in this sample may be carry-over from other donors' samples.

The V gene is TRBV27, the J gene TRBJ1-4; unclear D gene. Trimming left V 3 bases short and J 8 bases short, with 10 bases between. Germline V CDR1 and CDR2: MNHEY, SMNVEV (reference sequence). The CDR3 totals 13 residues. CDR3 in DNA: TGTGCCAGCAGTTTCGGGCGTCCCGAAAAACTGTTTTTT. Protein: CASSFGRPEKLFF.

The rearrangement links TRBV28 to TRBJ1-5; 7 bases align to TRBD1. Germline V gives CDR1 MDHEN, CDR2 SYDVKM. CDR3 length: 15 amino acids. V trimming: 2 bases; J trimming: 7 bases; junction bases outside the gene matches: 8. The CDR3 loop reads CASSLGQEGFQPQHF. The CDR3, as DNA: TGTGCCAGCAGTTTAGGACAGGAAGGATTCCAGCCCCAGCATTTT.

The gene calls are TRBV7-9 and TRBJ1-1, with no clear D. Trimming pared 9 bases from V and 11 bases from J, leaving 10 bases between. The CDR3 has 9 amino acids. The germline gives CDR1 SEHNR, CDR2 FQNEAQ (reference sequence). The CDR3 region is CASGSTAFF. The CDR3 bases are TGTGCCAGTGGGAGTACGGCTTTCTTT.

The V gene is TRBV7-9, the J gene TRBJ1-4; D is ambiguous. Trimming took off 1 base at V and 0 bases at J, with 3 bases between the two ends. The CDR3 covers 14 residues. Germline CDR1 is SEHNR and CDR2 is FQNEAQ (reference sequence). In DNA form, the CDR3 reads TGTGCCAGCAGCTTAGAAACAACTAATGAAAAACTGTTTTTT. Translation: CASSLETTNEKLFF.

The V gene is TRBV25-1, the J gene TRBJ2-7; possible D gene TRBD1, 5 bases. Germline V lookup: CDR1 MGHDK, CDR2 SYGVNS. Trimming stripped 2 bases from V and 2 bases from J, with 10 bases between. The CDR3 has 14 residues. This CDR3 is CASSETGWTYEQYF. For the CDR3, the DNA is TGTGCCAGCAGTGAAACAGGCTGGACCTACGAGCAGTACTTC.

The chain joins TRBV4-2 to TRBJ2-7; tentatively, D is TRBD2 (6 bases). CDR3 length: 16 amino acids. Germline values: CDR1 LGHNA, CDR2 YNFKEQ. Trimming shortened V by 0 bases and J by 1 base, and 13 bases separated the two germline ends. CDR3 nucleotide sequence: TGTGCCAGCAGCCAAGATTTTGGGGGAGGTTCCTACGAGCAGTACTTC. Encoded protein: CASSQDFGGGSYEQYF.

The chain carries TRBV27 and TRBJ2-7, with 7 bases aligning to TRBD2. Germline values: CDR1 MNHEY, CDR2 SMNVEV (reference sequence). The CDR3 extends over 16 amino acids. With V trimmed by 5 bases and J by 0 bases, 10 bases remained unmatched. The CDR3 DNA follows: TGTGCCAGCAGTCCAACTCCCGGGACTACCTCCTACGAGCAGTACTTC. This gives the protein CASSPTPGTTSYEQYF.

The gene calls are TRBV7-9 and TRBJ2-1; 12 nucleotides match TRBD2. The CDR3 extends over 16 amino acids. V trimming: 2 bases; J trimming: 4 bases; junction bases outside the gene matches: 3. CDR1 is SEHNR and CDR2 is FQNEAQ in the germline V gene (reference sequence). Here the CDR3 DNA reads TGTGCCAGCAGCTTACCTAGCGGGAGGGGGTACAATGAGCAGTTCTTC. Protein product: CASSLPSGRGYNEQFF.

This chain connects TRBV19 to TRBJ1-2, with D perhaps TRBD1 (5 bases). The V gene lost 5 bases and the J gene lost 0 bases, with 13 bases spanning the gap. This CDR3 comprises 15 residues. Germline loops: CDR1 LNHDA, CDR2 SQIVND (reference sequence). As DNA, the CDR3 is TGTGCCAGTAGTTTCCAGGGCCTTACTAACTATGGCTACACCTTC. Protein: CASSFQGLTNYGYTF.

About this clone: The identical CDR3 is also encoded by other nucleotide sequences in the sample. CDR3 sequence reads: CASSGGSDTQYF. CDR3 nucleotide sequence: TGTGCCAGCTCCGGGGGGAGCGATACGCAGTATTTT. The V and J genes are TRBV27 and TRBJ2-3; 7 bases agree with TRBD2. CDR3 size: 12 residues. CDR1 MNHEY and CDR2 SMNVEV come from the germline V gene (reference sequence). With 8 bases clipped from V and 6 bases from J, the junction kept 5 bases outside the gene matches.

J is TRBJ2-1 and V is TRBV6-5, with TRBD2 as a possible D gene (6 bases). The germline V gene encodes CDR1 MNHEY and CDR2 SVGAGI. V lost 0 bases to trimming and J lost 12 bases, with 15 bases between them. This CDR3 is built from 14 residues. CDR3 in DNA: TGTGCCAGCAGTTACTCTGAGGGACCGGGGGTGCAGTTCTTC. It specifies CASSYSEGPGVQFF.

The genes are TRBV2 and TRBJ2-3; D is possibly TRBD2 (5 bases). Looked up from germline, CDR1 is SNHLY and CDR2 is FYNNEI. V was clipped by 8 bases and J by 3 bases, with 12 bases between them. The CDR3 has 13 amino acids. The CDR3 protein is CASPGITTDTQYF. In DNA, the CDR3 is TGTGCCAGCCCCGGGATCACAACAGATACGCAGTATTTT.

The gene calls are TRBV4-3 and TRBJ2-1; D is perhaps TRBD2 (6 bases). Trimming left V 3 bases short and J 8 bases short, with 17 bases between. The CDR3 has 15 amino acids. Germline CDR1 LGHNA, CDR2 YSLEER. CDR3 amino acids: CASSQGWRDVDEQFF. CDR3 coding DNA: TGCGCCAGCAGCCAGGGGTGGCGGGATGTTGATGAGCAGTTCTTC.

This CDR3 reads CASGSGTHTQETQYF. The CDR3 bases are TGTGCTAGTGGTTCCGGGACACACACCCAAGAGACCCAGTACTTC. The V and J genes are TRBV12-5 and TRBJ2-5, with a possible D match to TRBD1 (6 bases). Trimming stripped 4 bases from V and 1 base from J, with 13 bases between. This CDR3 contains 15 residues. Looked up from germline, CDR1 is LGHNT and CDR2 is FRNRAP.

The chain couples TRBV11-2 to TRBJ2-7; TRBD2 might be the D (5 bases). The germline V and J ends were trimmed by 1 base and 5 bases, with 15 bases remaining between them. Germline lookup yields CDR1 SGHAT and CDR2 FQNNGV. This CDR3 has 15 residues. CDR3 region: CASSLGVTPGNEQYF. CDR3 nucleotide sequence: TGTGCCAGCAGCTTAGGAGTCACCCCGGGAAACGAGCAGTACTTC.

The rearrangement uses TRBV6-5 and TRBJ2-1, with 8 bases matching TRBD2. Per germline, CDR1 MNHEY and CDR2 SVGAGI. With V trimmed by 6 bases and J by 7 bases, 11 bases remained unmatched. The CDR3 runs to 15 residues. In nucleotides, the CDR3 is TGTGCCAGCAGCCCCTGGGACGGGAGGGATAATGAGCAGTTCTTC. It is translated as CASSPWDGRDNEQFF.

CDR3: CASSSGPSSTQETQYF. CDR3 DNA sequence: TGTGCCAGCAGCTCCGGACCCAGCTCTACCCAAGAGACCCAGTACTTC. The chain couples TRBV7-9 to TRBJ2-5; D gene ambiguous. V was pared by 4 bases and J by 1 base, with 16 bases between. CDR1 is SEHNR and CDR2 is FQNEAQ in the germline V gene (reference sequence). CDR3 length equals 16 residues.

This clone was counted only a few times. J is TRBJ1-1 and V is TRBV9; 8 nucleotides line up with TRBD1. J was trimmed by 9 bases and V by 0 bases; bases with no gene match: 1. CDR1 and CDR2 (germline): SGDLS, YYNGEE. The CDR3 has 12 amino acids. CDR3 nucleotides: TGTGCCAGCAGCGTAGACAGGGGGAAAGCTTTCTTT. Translation: CASSVDRGKAFF.